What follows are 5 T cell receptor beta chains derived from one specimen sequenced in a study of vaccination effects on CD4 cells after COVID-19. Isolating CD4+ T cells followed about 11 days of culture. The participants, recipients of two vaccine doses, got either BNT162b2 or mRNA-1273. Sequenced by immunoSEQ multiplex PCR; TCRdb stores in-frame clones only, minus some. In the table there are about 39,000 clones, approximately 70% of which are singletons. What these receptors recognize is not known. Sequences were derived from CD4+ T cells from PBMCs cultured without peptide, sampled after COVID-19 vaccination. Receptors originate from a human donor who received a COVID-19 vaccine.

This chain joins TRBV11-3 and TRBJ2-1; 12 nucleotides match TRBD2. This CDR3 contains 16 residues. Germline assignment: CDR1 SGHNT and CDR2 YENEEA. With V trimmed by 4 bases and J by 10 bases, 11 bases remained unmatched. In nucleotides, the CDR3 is TGTGCCAGCAGCTCTTCTAGCGGGAGGGCCGAGGGGGAGCAGTTCTTC. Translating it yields CASSSSSGRAEGEQFF.

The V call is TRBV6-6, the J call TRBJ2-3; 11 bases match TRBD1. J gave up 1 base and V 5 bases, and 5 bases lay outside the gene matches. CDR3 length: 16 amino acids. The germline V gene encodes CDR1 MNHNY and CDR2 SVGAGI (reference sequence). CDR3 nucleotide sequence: TGTGCCAGCAGTCCCCCGGGACAGGGGGGCACAGATACGCAGTATTTT. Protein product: CASSPPGQGGTDTQYF.

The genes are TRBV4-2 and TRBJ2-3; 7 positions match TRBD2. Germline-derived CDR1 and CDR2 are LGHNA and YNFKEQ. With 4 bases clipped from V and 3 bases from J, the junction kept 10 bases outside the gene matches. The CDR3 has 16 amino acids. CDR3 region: CASSPGAGLGTDTQYF. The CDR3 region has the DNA TGTGCCAGCAGCCCAGGAGCGGGACTGGGTACAGATACGCAGTATTTT.

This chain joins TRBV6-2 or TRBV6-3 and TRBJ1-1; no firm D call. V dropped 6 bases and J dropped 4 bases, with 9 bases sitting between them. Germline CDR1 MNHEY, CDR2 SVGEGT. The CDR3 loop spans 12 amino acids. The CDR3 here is CASSEVGTEAFF. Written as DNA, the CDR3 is TGTGCCAGCAGCGAAGTAGGCACTGAAGCTTTCTTT.

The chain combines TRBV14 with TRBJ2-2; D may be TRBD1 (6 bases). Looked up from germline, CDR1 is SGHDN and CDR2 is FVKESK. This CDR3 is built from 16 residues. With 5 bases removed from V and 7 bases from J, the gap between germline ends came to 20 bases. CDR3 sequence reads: CASSDKKPGVSGELFF. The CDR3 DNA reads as TGTGCCAGCAGCGACAAAAAGCCAGGGGTCAGCGGGGAGCTGTTTTTT.